The 21 T cell receptor beta chains below come from one sample, sequenced in a study of CD8+ T cells in alopecia areata. RNA was extracted and reverse transcribed into cDNA as the sequencing template. Sequencing was performed with immunoSEQ multiplex PCR; in TCRdb, only in-frame clones are kept and a portion is missing. Of around 30,000 clones in the sample, 65% to 80% are singletons; the top ten hold under 20%. Sequencing was carried out using NKG2D-low CD8+ T cells sorted from blood. The receptors stem from a human donor with alopecia areata.

The V and J genes are TRBV2 and TRBJ2-2; 7 bases are a match to TRBD1. The trim removed 2 bases at V and 1 base at J, leaving 4 bases unmatched. CDR3 length: 16 residues. CDR1 and CDR2 from the germline V gene are SNHLY and FYNNEI. The CDR3 DNA follows: TGTGCCAGCAGTGAACGTAGGACAGGGAACACCGGGGAGCTGTTTTTT. It is translated as CASSERRTGNTGELFF.

The chain is built from TRBV5-1 and TRBJ2-3; no clear D. Trimming took 0 bases from V and 0 from J, leaving 11 bases between them. In germline, CDR1 is SGHRS, CDR2 YFSETQ. This CDR3 comprises 16 residues. CDR3 sequence (DNA): TGCGCCAGCAGCTTGGCGGCGGCAGCTAGCACAGATACGCAGTATTTT. It encodes CASSLAAAASTDTQYF.

The V gene is TRBV30, the J gene TRBJ1-4, with a tentative D call TRBD1 (5 bases). Between the trimmed V and J ends, which lost 4 bases and 7 bases, there was a span of 16 bases. Looked up from germline, CDR1 is GTSNPN and CDR2 is SVGIG (reference sequence). The CDR3 sequence is 14 residues long. In DNA, the CDR3 is TGTGCCTGGAATCAACAGGTTCGTCTTGAAAAACTGTTTTTT. Translation: CAWNQQVRLEKLFF.

V usage is TRBV7-9 and J usage is TRBJ2-7, with a weak D call TRBD2 (5 bases). The CDR3 is 16 residues long. The germline CDR1 and CDR2 sequences are SEHNR and FQNEAQ (reference sequence). The germline V and J ends were trimmed by 3 bases and 2 bases, with 17 bases remaining between them. This chain's CDR3 is CASSFRSGNWTYEQYF. In DNA, the CDR3 is TGTGCCAGCAGCTTTCGATCGGGGAATTGGACCTACGAGCAGTACTTC.

This clone is medium-sized (0.01 to 0.1%) within its sample. This chain joins TRBV6-4 and TRBJ2-3; D not certain. The germline CDR1 and CDR2 sequences are MRHNA and SNTAGT. V lost 8 bases and J 0 bases, leaving 12 bases between the germline ends. This CDR3 is built from 14 residues. CDR3 residues: CASATGSSTDTQYF. The CDR3 DNA reads TGTGCCAGCGCCACCGGTTCTAGCACAGATACGCAGTATTTT.

The CDR3 is CASSLSGSTGGELFF. For the CDR3, the DNA is TGTGCCAGCAGTTTGAGCGGGAGTACGGGCGGGGAGCTGTTTTTT. V usage is TRBV27 and J usage is TRBJ2-2, with 8 bases identical to TRBD2. Trimming at V came to 3 bases and at J to 7 bases, leaving 7 bases not matched to a gene. The CDR3 runs to 15 residues. Germline values: CDR1 MNHEY, CDR2 SMNVEV (reference sequence).

The genes are TRBV27 and TRBJ2-7; D possibly corresponds to TRBD1 (6 bases). Trimming took off 5 bases at V and 2 bases at J, with 16 bases between the two ends. This CDR3 comprises 15 residues. CDR1 and CDR2 (germline): MNHEY, SMNVEV (reference sequence). CDR3 nucleotide sequence: TGTGCCAGCAGTGCGATAGAATGGGGGCCCTACGAGCAGTACTTC. This encodes CASSAIEWGPYEQYF.

This chain uses TRBV10-2 with TRBJ2-4; D is ambiguous. Trimming removed 2 bases from V and 9 bases from J, with 14 bases in between. This CDR3 region has 14 residues. Germline V gene sequence: CDR1 WSHSY, CDR2 SAAADI. In nucleotides, the CDR3 is TGCGCCAGCAGTGAGGGGGATTCAGCGAGCATTCAGTACTTC. Protein product: CASSEGDSASIQYF.

The rearrangement joins TRBV7-9 to TRBJ1-3; 8 positions agree with TRBD1. V lost 6 bases and J lost 4; bases outside the gene matches: 11. CDR1 is SEHNR and CDR2 is FQNEAQ in the germline V gene (reference sequence). This CDR3 has 16 residues. The CDR3, as DNA: TGTGCCAGCAGAGAACTCAAGACAGGGGCCGGAAACACCATATATTTT. Translating gives CASRELKTGAGNTIYF.

This clone is termed medium-sized. The rearrangement joins TRBV19 to TRBJ2-2; no definite D call. The V and J ends lost 3 bases and 5 bases respectively, with 7 bases between them. The CDR3 totals 13 residues. Germline V gene lookup returns CDR1 LNHDA and CDR2 SQIVND (reference sequence). The CDR3 DNA reads as TGTGCCAGTAGTATGACCCGAACCGGGGAGCTGTTTTTT. Amino acids: CASSMTRTGELFF.

The chain uses TRBV5-1 and TRBJ1-1; 8 bases line up with TRBD1. The germline gives CDR1 SGHRS, CDR2 YFSETQ. The CDR3 covers 15 residues. Trimming cost V 0 bases and J 0 bases; bases outside gene matches: 1. The CDR3 DNA sequence: TGCGCCAGCAGCTTGGGACAGGGGATGAACACTGAAGCTTTCTTT. Its translation: CASSLGQGMNTEAFF.

The J gene is TRBJ2-7, the V gene TRBV6-1; D is unclear. Trimming removed 3 bases at V and 3 bases at J, with 12 bases between. Germline V CDR1 and CDR2: MNHNS, SASEGT. This CDR3 comprises 14 residues. CDR3 in amino acids: CASSEAPEIYEQYF. The CDR3 coding sequence is TGTGCCAGCAGTGAGGCCCCGGAGATCTACGAGCAGTACTTC.

The chain recombines TRBV15 with TRBJ2-5; 8 bases fit TRBD2. The end of the DNA is better explained by TRBJ2-7, so the J call may be wrong. The CDR3 extends over 16 amino acids. Germline V gene lookup returns CDR1 LNHNV and CDR2 YYDKDF (reference sequence). The CDR3 coding sequence is TGTGCCACCAGCAGAGATTCACTAGCGGACTCCTACGAGCAGTACTTC. Protein: CATSRDSLADSYEQYF.

V usage is TRBV20-1 and J usage is TRBJ2-7; D is unresolved. Germline-derived CDR1 and CDR2 are DFQATT and SNEGSKA (reference sequence). This CDR3 has 11 amino acids. The germline V and J ends were trimmed by 2 bases and 7 bases, with 9 bases remaining between them. DNA for the CDR3: TGCAGTGCTAGAACCTCCTTGGAGCAGTACTTC. Its translation is CSARTSLEQYF.

CDR3 in DNA: TGCAGCGTTGAAGAGATGGGACAGGGGAACACTGAAGCTTTCTTT. Translating it yields CSVEEMGQGNTEAFF. This chain uses TRBV29-1 with TRBJ1-1; 9 nucleotides agree with TRBD1. Germline V gives CDR1 SQVTM, CDR2 ANQGSEA. The V segment lost 0 bases and the J segment 1 base; nucleotides outside the gene matches: 3. The CDR3 covers 15 residues.

The chain combines TRBV11-2 with TRBJ2-3; 8 positions match TRBD2. The CDR3 runs to 16 residues. The germline CDR1 and CDR2 sequences are SGHAT and FQNNGV. J lost 3 bases, V lost 5 bases, and 10 bases had no gene match. CDR3 loop: CASSPLGGAGTDTQYF. CDR3 coding DNA: TGTGCCAGCAGCCCTCTCGGGGGGGCAGGGACAGATACGCAGTATTTT. Complete variable domain (other parts from reference TRBV11-2 and TRBJ2-3): EAGVAQSPRYKIIEKRQSVAFWCNPISGHATLYWYQQILGQGPKLLIQFQNNGVVDDSQLPKDRFSAERLKGVDSTLKIQPAKLEDSAVYLCASSPLGGAGTDTQYFGPGTRLTVL.

The V and J genes are TRBV7-2 and TRBJ2-7; TRBD2 matches 7 bases. Germline V gene lookup returns CDR1 SGHTA and CDR2 FQGNSA. This CDR3 region has 14 residues. The junction had 4 bases not matched to a gene; V was cut back by 3 bases and J by 2 bases. DNA for the CDR3: TGTGCCAGCAGCTTGTGGGAGGGCCCCTACGAGCAGTACTTC. It is translated as CASSLWEGPYEQYF.

The table lists this clone with a count of one. The rearrangement links TRBV4-1 to TRBJ2-3, with 9 bases identical to TRBD2. Trimming cost V 3 bases and J 4 bases; bases outside gene matches: 8. The germline V gene has CDR1 MGHRA and CDR2 YSYEKL. The CDR3 consists of 16 residues. CDR3 in DNA: TGCGCCAGCAGCCAGAATAGCGGGAGAATGGCAGATACGCAGTATTTT. Residues: CASSQNSGRMADTQYF.

This clone appeared a few times. The chain joins TRBV15 to TRBJ2-3, with 9 positions matching TRBD2. J was trimmed by 0 bases and V by 5 bases; bases with no gene match: 15. The germline V gene has CDR1 LNHNV and CDR2 YYDKDF (reference sequence). This CDR3 has 19 residues. CDR3 in amino acids: CATSPLGTSGGMSTDTQYF. The CDR3 DNA follows: TGTGCCACCAGCCCCCTCGGGACGAGCGGGGGGATGAGCACAGATACGCAGTATTTT.

This sequence joins TRBV29-1 and TRBJ2-7; D remains ambiguous. CDR1 and CDR2 from the germline V gene are SQVTM and ANQGSEA. The CDR3 has 12 residues. Trimming pared 4 bases from V and 1 base from J, leaving 8 bases between. The CDR3 region has the DNA TGCAGCGTTGTTCCAGAATCCTACGAGCAGTACTTC. This sequence encodes CSVVPESYEQYF.

The chain employs TRBV29-1 and TRBJ2-1, with 13 bases matching TRBD2. Germline CDR1 reads SQVTM; CDR2 reads ANQGSEA. This CDR3 comprises 13 residues. V was clipped by 7 bases and J by 8 bases; unmatched bases: 5. Here the CDR3 DNA reads TGCAGCGCACTAGCGGGGGGGCAGGATGAGCAGTTCTTC. This gives the protein CSALAGGQDEQFF.